This TCR beta chain was identified in a study of tumor-infiltrating lymphocytes in primary liver carcinoma. Study information: There were tumors of stage T1-T3 N0M0, each 4.2 to 10 cm across. Sequenced samples came back with roughly 3.65 to 7.5 million productive TCRbeta reads, and the counts looked alike across tissue types. Notes on the study in general: Among the pair types, tumor region pairs showed more overlap than tumor-adjacent and tumor-blood pairs.

Alongside blood RNA obtained from unsorted whole blood, germline DNA was also extracted. Treatment-naive at the time, the patients had chronic HBV infection. Synthesis of TCR beta cDNA was carried out from 500 ng total RNA with a constant-region primer. The TCR beta library was amplified through three nested multiplex PCR rounds in a modified ARM-PCR procedure. The first two PCR rounds, around 11 cycles each, used TRBV1-TRBV30 forward primers and a C-beta reverse primer. One entry per CDR3 protein results from TCRdb running MiXCR on the multiplex PCR reads. The top ten hold roughly 6% of the sample, which has approximately 330,000 distinct CDR3 sequences, roughly 61% seen once. Remarks on this clonotype: Its antigen is as yet unknown.

V lost 5 bases, J lost 5 bases, and 4 bases stayed unmatched. The CDR3 sequence is 12 residues long. The germline V gene encodes CDR1 DFQATT and CDR2 SNEGSKA (reference sequence). The genes are TRBV20-1 and TRBJ1-2; 8 nucleotides line up with TRBD1. The sequence was collected from a man aged 40-50 years with primary liver carcinoma and hepatitis B virus infection. The sequenced material came from peripheral blood. DNA for the CDR3: TGCAGTGCTGCGACAGGGGTGTATGGCTACACCTTC. Translating it yields CSAATGVYGYTF.